This T cell receptor (beta chain) originates from a study of blood T cell repertoires in COVID-19. Study-wide context: Samples came from the United States, Italy and Spain, spanning acute and convalescent COVID-19. PBMCs, B-cell-depleted T cells, or T cells provided the cDNA or gDNA that made up the material.

As originally analysed: Estimation of nucleated cell counts relied on the amplification of reference gene primers. This table comes from immunoSEQ multiplex PCR, and its TCRdb copy is limited to in-frame clones, with some not included. From that table come the V and J calls and clone size; the DNA was used to work out D and trimming. The table lists 150,000 to 200,000 clones, around 76% of them singletons. The CDR3 has 15 residues. Trimming cost V 4 bases and J 0 bases, with 13 bases left between them. Germline assignment: CDR1 SGHRS and CDR2 YFSETQ. What was sequenced was peripheral blood. The chain couples TRBV5-1 to TRBJ1-1; a possible D gene is TRBD1 (6 bases). This receptor was identified in a woman aged 50 to 60 with active or convalescent COVID-19. This CDR3 reads CASSPRTDMNTEAFF. CDR3 sequence (DNA): TGCGCCAGCAGCCCACGGACAGACATGAACACTGAAGCTTTCTTT.